These 8 T cell receptor beta chains were sequenced from one sample in a study of T cell responses to AZD1222 COVID-19 vaccine. Measured with immunoSEQ multiplex PCR; TCRdb has only the in-frame clones, and not every one. The data contain 150,000 or so clones, more than 85% of them singletons. The sequences come from peripheral blood, collected on day 0 of AZD1222 vaccination. These receptors came from an adult in good health.

The DNA for the CDR3 is TGTGCCAGCGTCGACGGGGGTACCTCCTACGAGCAGTACTTC. Its translation: CASVDGGTSYEQYF. The chain links TRBV28 to TRBJ2-7, with TRBD2 as a possible D gene (6 bases). Germline CDR1 is MDHEN and CDR2 is SYDVKM. The CDR3 consists of 14 residues. The ends were cut back, 8 bases at V and 0 bases at J, with 14 bases in the middle.

The chain links TRBV4-2 to TRBJ2-1; the D gene is possibly TRBD1 (6 bases). The CDR3 totals 14 residues. Trimming left V 1 base short and J 6 bases short, with 10 bases between. Germline CDR1 reads LGHNA; CDR2 reads YNFKEQ. The CDR3 spells CASSQVEGGNEQFF. CDR3 sequence (DNA): TGTGCCAGCAGCCAAGTGGAAGGGGGCAATGAGCAGTTCTTC.

CDR3: CASRRGGTDRGLGYTF. The CDR3 nucleotides read TGTGCCAGCAGAAGGGGCGGAACGGACAGGGGGCTCGGCTACACCTTC. This sequence joins TRBV28 and TRBJ1-2; 11 positions agree with TRBD1. The CDR3 runs to 16 residues. Germline-derived CDR1 and CDR2 are MDHEN and SYDVKM. The J segment lost 8 bases and the V segment lost 6 bases, leaving 14 bases of the junction unmatched.

This sequence joins TRBV29-1 and TRBJ2-1, with D maybe TRBD1 (6 bases). This CDR3 region has 13 residues. Trimming took 5 bases from V and 5 from J, leaving 13 bases between them. Germline CDR1 reads SQVTM; CDR2 reads ANQGSEA. In DNA form, the CDR3 reads TGCAGCGTTTTCGTACAGGGTCACAATGAGCAGTTCTTC. Translated: CSVFVQGHNEQFF.

The chain recombines TRBV7-2 with TRBJ1-2; D ambiguous. Germline V gene data show CDR1 as SGHTA and CDR2 as FQGNSA. V was pared by 4 bases and J by 8 bases, with 14 bases between. This CDR3 region has 13 residues. CDR3 in amino acids: CASSSQFGVGYTF. The CDR3 DNA follows: TGTGCCAGCAGCTCCCAATTTGGGGTGGGCTACACCTTC.

V gene TRBV6-4 combines with J gene TRBJ1-1; the D is unclear. The CDR3 has 13 residues. CDR1 and CDR2 from the germline V gene are MRHNA and SNTAGT. V lost 3 bases and J lost 1, with 6 bases in between. CDR3 loop: CASSDGWNTEAFF. The CDR3 region has the DNA TGTGCCAGCAGTGATGGGTGGAACACTGAAGCTTTCTTT.

This clone was found once. The gene calls are TRBV29-1 and TRBJ1-2; possibly TRBD1 for D (6 bases). Germline CDR1 reads SQVTM; CDR2 reads ANQGSEA. Deletions cut 2 bases from V and 6 bases from J, with 22 bases between. This CDR3 is 16 amino acids long. The CDR3, as DNA: TGCAGCGTTGAACCCCCCGAGGGGCAGGGGAATGATGGCTACACCTTC. The encoded protein is CSVEPPEGQGNDGYTF. The full variable domain, with the rest looked up from reference TRBV29-1 and TRBJ1-2, is SAVISQKPSRDICQRGTSLTIQCQVDSQVTMMFWYRQQPGQSLTLIATANQGSEATYESGFVIDKFPISRPNLTFSTLTVSNMSPEDSSIYLCSVEPPEGQGNDGYTFGSGTRLTVV.

The genes are TRBV9 and TRBJ2-2; D uncertain. Germline values: CDR1 SGDLS, CDR2 YYNGEE. The CDR3 has 10 residues. The germline V and J ends were trimmed by 3 bases and 9 bases, with 3 bases remaining between them. This CDR3 reads CASSGRELFF. The DNA for the CDR3 is TGTGCCAGCAGCGGACGGGAGCTGTTTTTT.